This is a list of T cell receptor beta chains from one sample in a study of blood T cell repertoires in COVID-19. The data were produced by immunoSEQ multiplex PCR, yet TCRdb's version contains in-frame clones alone and is incomplete. Here the sample spans 150,000 to 200,000 clones, approximately 80% being singletons. The source material was PBMCs or T cells enriched from blood (not recorded which). Receptors were obtained from a woman in her 50s who had recovered from COVID-19. Both conserved end residues are part of each CDR3. Fields, in order: V gene, J gene, clone size, D gene, CDR3 DNA, CDR3 protein. A D gene is named only where the DNA matches it firmly. Only some rows state a clone size, as once, few, many or a class for expanded clones.

V gene: TRBV18; J gene: TRBJ1-2; clone size: -; D gene: TRBD1; CDR3 DNA: TGTGCCAGCTCACCGGGACAGGGGACGTTATATGGCTACACCTTC; CDR3 protein: CASSPGQGTLYGYTF
V gene: TRBV27; J gene: TRBJ1-1; clone size: once; D gene: -; CDR3 DNA: TGTGCCAGCAGTTTGGGCACTGGAGGGACGAACACTGAAGCTTTCTTT; CDR3 protein: CASSLGTGGTNTEAFF
V gene: TRBV7-8; J gene: TRBJ2-1; clone size: -; D gene: TRBD2; CDR3 DNA: TGTGCCAGCAGCTTAACTAGCGGGGGATACAATGAGCAGTTCTTC; CDR3 protein: CASSLTSGGYNEQFF
V gene: TRBV4-2; J gene: TRBJ1-2; clone size: -; D gene: TRBD1; CDR3 DNA: TGTGCCAGCAACGCCGAGACAGGGAACTATGGCTACACCTTC; CDR3 protein: CASNAETGNYGYTF
V gene: TRBV4-2; J gene: TRBJ2-1; clone size: -; D gene: TRBD1; CDR3 DNA: TGTGCCAGCAGCCAAGCTGGGACAGGGGAGGATGAGCAGTTCTTC; CDR3 protein: CASSQAGTGEDEQFF
V gene: TRBV9; J gene: TRBJ2-1; clone size: -; D gene: -; CDR3 DNA: TGTGCCAGCAGCGTAGACAGCTACAATGAGCAGTTCTTC; CDR3 protein: CASSVDSYNEQFF
V gene: TRBV6-5; J gene: TRBJ1-2; clone size: -; D gene: -; CDR3 DNA: TGTGCCAGCAGTTACGGGGGCGACTATGGCTACACCTTC; CDR3 protein: CASSYGGDYGYTF
V gene: TRBV4-3; J gene: TRBJ2-5; clone size: -; D gene: TRBD2; CDR3 DNA: TGCGCCAGCAGCCAAGATACTGGGACTACCAGACCGGAGACCCAGTACTTC; CDR3 protein: CASSQDTGTTRPETQYF
V gene: TRBV7-8; J gene: TRBJ2-7; clone size: few; D gene: TRBD2; CDR3 DNA: TGTGCCAGCAGCTTTATCAGCGGGGGAACGAACGAGCAGTACTTC; CDR3 protein: CASSFISGGTNEQYF
V gene: TRBV7-8; J gene: TRBJ1-3; clone size: -; D gene: -; CDR3 DNA: TGTGCCAGCAGCTTTGAAACTCACCCTGGAAACACCATATATTTT; CDR3 protein: CASSFETHPGNTIYF
V gene: TRBV3-1/TRBV3-2; J gene: TRBJ1-2; clone size: -; D gene: TRBD1; CDR3 DNA: TGTGCCAGCAGCCCGACAGGGGCGGGGTATGGCTACACCTTC; CDR3 protein: CASSPTGAGYGYTF
V gene: TRBV19; J gene: TRBJ1-1; clone size: -; D gene: -; CDR3 DNA: TGTGCCAGTAGCGCTGGGCAGTACCCCACCGAAGCTTTCTTT; CDR3 protein: CASSAGQYPTEAFF
V gene: TRBV12-5; J gene: TRBJ1-5; clone size: -; D gene: -; CDR3 DNA: TGTGCTAGTGGTTCGGGTGGACCCCAGCATTTT; CDR3 protein: CASGSGGPQHF
V gene: TRBV6-5; J gene: TRBJ2-7; clone size: -; D gene: TRBD2; CDR3 DNA: TGTGCCAGCAGTTACTATAGCGGGAGGGATGGGGGGCGACAGTACTTC; CDR3 protein: CASSYYSGRDGGRQYF
V gene: TRBV23-1; J gene: TRBJ1-1; clone size: -; D gene: -; CDR3 DNA: TGCGCCAGCCCTCGAACTCAAAAAGCTTTCTTT; CDR3 protein: CASPRTQKAFF
V gene: TRBV19; J gene: TRBJ1-4; clone size: -; D gene: -; CDR3 DNA: TGTGCCACCACGCCCCGGGCAGGGCTTAATGAAAAACTGTTTTTT; CDR3 protein: CATTPRAGLNEKLFF
V gene: TRBV29-1; J gene: TRBJ1-1; clone size: -; D gene: -; CDR3 DNA: TGCAGCGTTGACATTACAGGGACGGGTGAAGCTTTCTTT; CDR3 protein: CSVDITGTGEAFF
V gene: TRBV2; J gene: TRBJ1-4; clone size: -; D gene: TRBD1; CDR3 DNA: TGTGCCAGCGCGAGACAGGGGGCAACTAATGAAAAACTGTTTTTT; CDR3 protein: CASARQGATNEKLFF
V gene: TRBV7-3; J gene: TRBJ1-6; clone size: once; D gene: TRBD1; CDR3 DNA: TGTGCCAGCAGCTCCTCGGGACAGTATAATTCACCCCTCCACTTT; CDR3 protein: CASSSSGQYNSPLHF
V gene: TRBV29-1; J gene: TRBJ1-1; clone size: -; D gene: -; CDR3 DNA: TGCAGCGTTGAAGTCCACACCGTGAACACTGAAGCTTTCTTT; CDR3 protein: CSVEVHTVNTEAFF
V gene: TRBV9; J gene: TRBJ1-1; clone size: -; D gene: -; CDR3 DNA: TGTGCCAGCAGCGTAGCACAGTCGAACACTGAAGCTTTCTTT; CDR3 protein: CASSVAQSNTEAFF
V gene: TRBV4-2; J gene: TRBJ1-2; clone size: -; D gene: TRBD1; CDR3 DNA: TGTGCCAGCAGCCAAGGATCGACAGGGGATAACTATGGCTACACCTTC; CDR3 protein: CASSQGSTGDNYGYTF
V gene: TRBV7-9; J gene: TRBJ1-2; clone size: -; D gene: -; CDR3 DNA: TGTGCCAGCAGCTTACTCAGTGCTGGTGGCTACACCTTC; CDR3 protein: CASSLLSAGGYTF
V gene: TRBV25-1; J gene: TRBJ1-5; clone size: -; D gene: -; CDR3 DNA: TGTGCCAGCAGCCAAACAGGGACCAATCAGCCCCAGCATTTT; CDR3 protein: CASSQTGTNQPQHF
V gene: TRBV6-4; J gene: TRBJ2-1; clone size: -; D gene: TRBD2; CDR3 DNA: TGTGCCAGCAGTGACCCGGGGGGTAAGGATGAGCAGTTCTTC; CDR3 protein: CASSDPGGKDEQFF
V gene: TRBV9; J gene: TRBJ1-2; clone size: -; D gene: -; CDR3 DNA: TGTGCCAGCAGCGTAAGTTCCGCGGACTATGGCTACACCTTC; CDR3 protein: CASSVSSADYGYTF
V gene: TRBV28; J gene: TRBJ2-7; clone size: -; D gene: -; CDR3 DNA: TGTGCCAGCAGTTTCCGAGACTACGAGCAGTACTTC; CDR3 protein: CASSFRDYEQYF
V gene: TRBV11-3; J gene: TRBJ2-5; clone size: -; D gene: -; CDR3 DNA: TGTGCCAGCAGCCCAAGTGGAGCCATAACTAGTAGCCAAGAGACCCAGTACTTC; CDR3 protein: CASSPSGAITSSQETQYF
V gene: TRBV14; J gene: TRBJ1-2; clone size: -; D gene: -; CDR3 DNA: TGTGCCAGCAGCATAGGACAGCTCTATGGCTACACCTTC; CDR3 protein: CASSIGQLYGYTF
V gene: TRBV4-3; J gene: TRBJ2-3; clone size: -; D gene: -; CDR3 DNA: TGCGCCAGCAGCCACAGGCTATCCCCCACAGATACGCAGTATTTT; CDR3 protein: CASSHRLSPTDTQYF
V gene: TRBV5-4; J gene: TRBJ2-4; clone size: -; D gene: -; CDR3 DNA: TGTGCCAGCAGCTTGGAAGGGACTTCGGCAGACATTCAGTACTTC; CDR3 protein: CASSLEGTSADIQYF
V gene: TRBV6-5; J gene: TRBJ1-1; clone size: -; D gene: -; CDR3 DNA: TGTGCCAGCAGTTACGCGGCTGGCATTGGAGCTTTCTTT; CDR3 protein: CASSYAAGIGAFF
V gene: TRBV5-5; J gene: TRBJ2-1; clone size: -; D gene: -; CDR3 DNA: TGTGCCAGCAGCTTGGCAGTTGCAGCCTACAATGAGCAGTTCTTC; CDR3 protein: CASSLAVAAYNEQFF
V gene: TRBV7-8; J gene: TRBJ2-2; clone size: -; D gene: TRBD2; CDR3 DNA: TGTGCCAGCAGCGTGGGGTGGACTAGCGCGGGGACCGGGGAGCTGTTTTTT; CDR3 protein: CASSVGWTSAGTGELFF
V gene: TRBV29-1; J gene: TRBJ1-3; clone size: -; D gene: -; CDR3 DNA: TGCAGCGTTGAAGACGGTGGAAACACCATATATTTT; CDR3 protein: CSVEDGGNTIYF
V gene: TRBV10-3; J gene: TRBJ2-5; clone size: -; D gene: -; CDR3 DNA: TGTGCCATCAGTGTAGGCCCCGGGGAGACCCAGTACTTC; CDR3 protein: CAISVGPGETQYF
V gene: TRBV10-3; J gene: TRBJ1-1; clone size: once; D gene: TRBD1; CDR3 DNA: TGTGCCATCAGCCAGGGGGCTGGGGCTGAAGCTTTCTTT; CDR3 protein: CAISQGAGAEAFF
V gene: TRBV4-2; J gene: TRBJ1-5; clone size: -; D gene: -; CDR3 DNA: TGTGCCAGCAGCCAAGACGGGTCGGTCACCAATCAGCCCCAGCATTTT; CDR3 protein: CASSQDGSVTNQPQHF
V gene: TRBV7-3; J gene: TRBJ2-1; clone size: -; D gene: -; CDR3 DNA: TGTGCCAGCAGCTTCCAGGGGGGTGAGCAGTTCTTC; CDR3 protein: CASSFQGGEQFF
V gene: TRBV5-1; J gene: TRBJ2-7; clone size: -; D gene: TRBD1; CDR3 DNA: TGCGCCAGCAGCTACCGACAGGGGGAAACCTACGAGCAGTACTTC; CDR3 protein: CASSYRQGETYEQYF
V gene: TRBV6-2/TRBV6-3; J gene: TRBJ1-2; clone size: few; D gene: -; CDR3 DNA: TGTGCCAGCAGTTACGGAGGTATAAGTAACTATGGCTACACCTTC; CDR3 protein: CASSYGGISNYGYTF
V gene: TRBV7-7; J gene: TRBJ2-5; clone size: -; D gene: -; CDR3 DNA: TGTGCTAGCAGCAAAGGGGGTTTCGGGGCGGAGACCCAGTACTTC; CDR3 protein: CASSKGGFGAETQYF
V gene: TRBV5-1; J gene: TRBJ2-2; clone size: -; D gene: -; CDR3 DNA: TGCGCCAGCAGCTGGACCGGGACTCAGTTAGCCGGGGAGCTGTTTTTT; CDR3 protein: CASSWTGTQLAGELFF
V gene: TRBV7-2; J gene: TRBJ1-3; clone size: -; D gene: -; CDR3 DNA: TGTGCCAGCAGCTTTAGCGGCGTTGCCTCTGGAAACACCATATATTTT; CDR3 protein: CASSFSGVASGNTIYF
V gene: TRBV7-9; J gene: TRBJ1-2; clone size: -; D gene: -; CDR3 DNA: TGTGCCAGCACTCGCGGCTTCGGGGATGGCTACACCTTC; CDR3 protein: CASTRGFGDGYTF
V gene: TRBV10-3; J gene: TRBJ1-2; clone size: -; D gene: -; CDR3 DNA: TGTGCCATCACCCCGACAGTTTCCTATGGCTACACCTTC; CDR3 protein: CAITPTVSYGYTF
V gene: TRBV7-3; J gene: TRBJ2-1; clone size: -; D gene: -; CDR3 DNA: TGTGCCAGCAGGGGAGGGGGAGGTGAGCAGTTCTTC; CDR3 protein: CASRGGGGEQFF
V gene: TRBV4-3; J gene: TRBJ2-2; clone size: once; D gene: TRBD2; CDR3 DNA: TGCGCCAGCAGCCAAGATGGTAGCGGGGGGGGTATAGGGGAGCTGTTTTTT; CDR3 protein: CASSQDGSGGGIGELFF
V gene: TRBV9; J gene: TRBJ2-1; clone size: -; D gene: TRBD1; CDR3 DNA: TGTGCCAGCGGGACAGGGCGGGAGCAGTTCTTC; CDR3 protein: CASGTGREQFF
V gene: TRBV29-1; J gene: TRBJ2-5; clone size: -; D gene: -; CDR3 DNA: TGCAGCGCTCTGCAAGAGACCCAGTACTTC; CDR3 protein: CSALQETQYF
V gene: TRBV14; J gene: TRBJ1-1; clone size: -; D gene: -; CDR3 DNA: TGTGCCAGCAGCCAAGGTAGTGGGCTCCAGGGGTCGGGCCCCTACACTGAAGCTTTCTTT; CDR3 protein: CASSQGSGLQGSGPYTEAFF
V gene: TRBV7-2; J gene: TRBJ2-2; clone size: -; D gene: -; CDR3 DNA: TGTGCCAGCACGCTAAGGCTAGGGGGAGGGACCGGGGAGCTGTTTTTT; CDR3 protein: CASTLRLGGGTGELFF
V gene: TRBV7-9; J gene: TRBJ1-1; clone size: once; D gene: -; CDR3 DNA: TGTGCCAGCAGCTTCGGGTTATCGAACACTGAAGCTTTCTTT; CDR3 protein: CASSFGLSNTEAFF